Following are 27 T cell receptor beta chains from one sample sequenced in a study of cytomegalovirus exposure and HLA in healthy donors. Use of 60 Vbeta and 13 Jbeta primers characterized the PCR. Sequencing was performed with immunoSEQ multiplex PCR; in TCRdb, only in-frame clones are kept and a portion is missing. The sample holds 100,000 to 150,000 clones; under 85% are singletons and the top ten take roughly 4.2%. Specimen: PBMCs. These receptors were taken from a male donor in good health and CMV-seropositive.

This clone came up a few times. The J gene is TRBJ1-6, the V gene TRBV5-1, with D hard to call. The CDR3 runs 15 residues. Trimming stripped 4 bases from V and 0 bases from J, with 8 bases between. The germline V gene has CDR1 SGHRS and CDR2 YFSETQ. The CDR3 loop reads CASSKQSSYNSPLHF. For the CDR3, the DNA is TGCGCCAGCAGCAAACAGAGCTCCTATAATTCACCCCTCCACTTT.

The chain recombines TRBV6-6 with TRBJ2-7; TRBD1 agrees at 7 bases. Germline CDR1 reads MNHNY; CDR2 reads SVGAGI (reference sequence). The length of the CDR3 is 16 residues. The trim removed 4 bases at V and 0 bases at J, leaving 9 bases unmatched. In nucleotides, the CDR3 is TGTGCCAGCAGTTTAGGGGGCCCGAGAGACTCCTACGAGCAGTACTTC. Encoded protein: CASSLGGPRDSYEQYF.

This clone was detected only once. The chain couples TRBV7-2 to TRBJ2-5, with 8 bases that match TRBD1. The germline gives CDR1 SGHTA, CDR2 FQGNSA. This CDR3 contains 16 residues. The ends lost 1 base at V and 0 bases at J; junction bases unmatched: 4. For the CDR3, the DNA is TGTGCCAGCAGCTTAGGCGGACAGGGATACCAAGAGACCCAGTACTTC. This encodes CASSLGGQGYQETQYF.

This clone was observed a single time. The gene calls are TRBV7-2 and TRBJ2-3; 9 nucleotides line up with TRBD2. Germline values: CDR1 SGHTA, CDR2 FQGNSA. Trimming cost V 6 bases and J 0 bases; bases outside gene matches: 7. The CDR3 extends over 16 amino acids. DNA of the CDR3: TGTGCCAGCAGATTGAAGCGGGGGGTGAGCACAGATACGCAGTATTTT. The encoded protein is CASRLKRGVSTDTQYF. Combining the CDR3 with reference TRBV7-2 and TRBJ2-3 gives the whole variable domain GAGVSQSPSNKVTEKGKDVELRCDPISGHTALYWYRQSLGQGLEFLIYFQGNSAPDKSGLPSDRFSAERTGGSVSTLTIQRTQQEDSAVYLCASRLKRGVSTDTQYFGPGTRLTVL.

Comments on this clone: Sequence at one end of the junction differs from germline and may be a read error. The gene calls are TRBV7-9 and TRBJ2-6, with TRBD1 identical over 9 bases. Germline CDR1 is SEHNR and CDR2 is FQNEAQ (reference sequence). The CDR3 has 17 residues. The CDR3 sequence is CSSPFIRDRDGANVLTF. The CDR3, as DNA: TGTTCCAGCCCCTTCATTCGGGACAGGGATGGGGCCAACGTCCTGACTTTC.

This rearrangement joins TRBV7-2 to TRBJ2-1; TRBD1 might be the D (7 bases). Between the trimmed V and J ends, which lost 8 bases and 4 bases, there was a span of 24 bases. This CDR3 has 17 residues. Germline CDR1 reads SGHTA; CDR2 reads FQGNSA. Here the CDR3 DNA reads TGTGCCAGCGTCCTGACAGGGAAGGGCGGGGCTTACAATGAGCAGTTCTTC. Amino acids: CASVLTGKGGAYNEQFF.

In this sample, this clone turned up a few times. V usage is TRBV5-1 and J usage is TRBJ2-2; tentative D call: TRBD2 (5 bases). Germline CDR1 is SGHRS and CDR2 is YFSETQ. Trimming cost V 0 bases and J 4 bases, with 13 bases left between them. The CDR3 spans 16 residues. The CDR3 DNA follows: TGCGCCAGCAGCTTGGGGACTTCTTGGGCCACCGGGGAGCTGTTTTTT. Encoded protein: CASSLGTSWATGELFF.

This rearrangement joins TRBV7-9 to TRBJ1-2, with TRBD1 identical over 10 bases. V lost 4 bases to trimming and J lost 11 bases; unmatched junction nucleotides: 10. CDR1 SEHNR and CDR2 FQNEAQ come from the germline V gene (reference sequence). The CDR3 totals 14 residues. The CDR3 sequence is CASSSGTGVSEYTF. DNA of the CDR3: TGTGCCAGCAGCTCAGGGACAGGGGTATCTGAGTACACCTTC.

In its sample, this clone was seen a few times. The rearrangement uses TRBV2 and TRBJ1-5; D gene uncertain. Per the germline V gene, CDR1 is SNHLY and CDR2 is FYNNEI. CDR3 length: 13 amino acids. V lost 4 bases, J lost 5 bases, and 9 bases lay in between. CDR3 DNA sequence: TGTGCCAGCAGTGTAAGCCGGGATCAGCCCCAGCATTTT. This translates into CASSVSRDQPQHF.

The CDR3 loop is CASSHLDRQGEQPQHF. The CDR3 bases are TGTGCCAGCAGCCACCTCGATCGACAGGGGGAACAGCCCCAGCATTTT. This chain connects TRBV7-9 to TRBJ1-5; 9 nucleotides agree with TRBD1. Trimming cost V 5 bases and J 7 bases; bases outside gene matches: 12. Looked up from germline, CDR1 is SEHNR and CDR2 is FQNEAQ (reference sequence). The CDR3 runs to 16 residues.

This clone has only a few counts. The chain uses TRBV9 and TRBJ2-3; D call uncertain. The V gene's germline CDR1 is SGDLS and CDR2 YYNGEE. Between the trimmed V and J ends, which lost 4 bases and 1 base, there was a span of 10 bases. This CDR3 has 14 residues. The CDR3 bases are TGTGCCAGCAGCCCAGATATCGGCACAGATACGCAGTATTTT. Encoded protein: CASSPDIGTDTQYF.

The chain has TRBV28 and TRBJ1-3, with D tentatively TRBD1 (6 bases). V lost 8 bases and J lost 1, with 18 bases in between. This CDR3 region has 16 residues. Germline V gene lookup returns CDR1 MDHEN and CDR2 SYDVKM. CDR3 amino acids: CASLPQGPVSGNTIYF. DNA for the CDR3: TGTGCCAGCCTCCCCCAGGGGCCAGTATCTGGAAACACCATATATTTT.

The genes are TRBV2 and TRBJ1-4; D possibly corresponds to TRBD1 (5 bases). The CDR3 extends over 14 amino acids. The V end lost 7 bases, the J end lost 4 bases, and 13 bases lay between the germline ends. Germline CDR1 is SNHLY and CDR2 is FYNNEI. The chain's CDR3 is CASTPDRYNEKLFF. CDR3 in DNA: TGTGCCAGCACCCCAGACAGATATAATGAAAAACTGTTTTTT.

The chain employs TRBV7-8 and TRBJ2-4; TRBD1 might be the D (6 bases). This CDR3 has 17 amino acids. Trimming removed 5 bases from V and 0 bases from J, with 17 bases in between. Germline-derived CDR1 and CDR2 are SGHVS and FQNEAQ. CDR3: CASSPWTERLAKNIQYF. CDR3 DNA: TGTGCCAGCAGCCCCTGGACAGAAAGACTAGCCAAAAACATTCAGTACTTC.

The chain links TRBV2 to TRBJ2-3; tentatively, D is TRBD1 (5 bases). Germline V gives CDR1 SNHLY, CDR2 FYNNEI. There are 13 residues in the CDR3. V dropped 6 bases and J dropped 6 bases, with 13 bases sitting between them. CDR3 sequence (DNA): TGTGCCAGCAGCGGGCCAGGGTGGGATACGCAGTATTTT. This sequence encodes CASSGPGWDTQYF.

This clone was detected a few times. V is TRBV5-1 and J is TRBJ2-1; TRBD2 aligns across 14 bases. This CDR3 spans 17 amino acids. V dropped 0 bases and J dropped 6; count of bases not matched to a gene: 5. Germline V gene data show CDR1 as SGHRS and CDR2 as YFSETQ. CDR3 loop: CASSLVPGLAGVNEQFF. CDR3 sequence (DNA): TGCGCCAGCAGCTTGGTCCCGGGACTAGCGGGAGTCAATGAGCAGTTCTTC.

This clone was picked up a small number of times. The V gene is TRBV5-6, the J gene TRBJ2-7; D is possibly TRBD1 (5 bases). Germline lookup yields CDR1 SGHDT and CDR2 YYEEEE. Deletions cut 2 bases from V and 5 bases from J, with 14 bases between. This CDR3 has 14 amino acids. Written as DNA, the CDR3 is TGTGCCAGCAGCTTATTCGGACAACGAGACGAGCAGTACTTC. Translated: CASSLFGQRDEQYF.

This chain links TRBV6-1 with TRBJ2-5, with 9 bases matching TRBD1. The length of the CDR3 is 15 residues. V was pared by 5 bases and J by 2 bases, with 6 bases of the junction left unmatched. CDR1 is MNHNS and CDR2 is SASEGT in the germline V gene. The CDR3 coding sequence is TGTGCCAGCAGTTTACCGGGACAGGGACAAGAGACCCAGTACTTC. Protein sequence: CASSLPGQGQETQYF.

The chain employs TRBV19 and TRBJ1-2, with D uncertain. Germline assignment: CDR1 LNHDA and CDR2 SQIVND (reference sequence). There are 15 residues in the CDR3. With 0 bases removed from V and 8 bases from J, the gap between germline ends came to 16 bases. The CDR3 region is CASSIDGGIPVGYTF. The DNA for the CDR3 is TGTGCCAGTAGTATAGACGGCGGGATACCGGTGGGCTACACCTTC. The full variable domain, its missing parts supplied by reference TRBV19 and TRBJ1-2, is DGGITQSPKYLFRKEGQNVTLSCEQNLNHDAMYWYRQDPGQGLRLIYYSQIVNDFQKGDIAEGYSVSREKKESFPLTVTSAQKNPTAFYLCASSIDGGIPVGYTFGSGTRLTVV.

The chain recombines TRBV11-2 with TRBJ1-6, with D maybe TRBD1 (5 bases). In germline, CDR1 is SGHAT, CDR2 FQNNGV. This CDR3 has 16 amino acids. V gave up 7 bases and J gave up 0 bases, with 13 bases separating them. CDR3 region: CASTGSVSSYNSPLHF. The CDR3 DNA follows: TGTGCCAGCACAGGGTCAGTTAGCTCCTATAATTCACCCCTCCACTTT.

There are a few counts of this clone. V and J are TRBV28 and TRBJ1-5; 7 nucleotides line up with TRBD1. The CDR3 runs 17 residues. Germline V gives CDR1 MDHEN, CDR2 SYDVKM. The V and J ends lost 9 bases and 4 bases, in that order; junction bases with no gene match: 18. Here the CDR3 DNA reads TGTGCCAGTCGAGTGGCTGGGGGACAGATAACAAATCAGCCCCAGCATTTT. This encodes CASRVAGGQITNQPQHF.

This chain connects TRBV18 to TRBJ1-3; D may be TRBD1 (6 bases). The CDR3 has 17 amino acids. Germline V gene sequence: CDR1 KGHSH, CDR2 LQKENI. With 3 bases removed from V and 0 bases from J, the gap between germline ends came to 15 bases. CDR3 bases: TGTGCCAGCTCACCCAACCCGTTAGGGGGCTCTGGAAACACCATATATTTT. Protein: CASSPNPLGGSGNTIYF.

The chain is built from TRBV2 and TRBJ2-1, with TRBD2 matching 9 bases. V lost 0 bases to trimming and J lost 3 bases; unmatched junction nucleotides: 9. The CDR3 runs 18 residues. The germline V gene has CDR1 SNHLY and CDR2 FYNNEI. The chain's CDR3 is CASSEALLGLAHYNEQFF. The CDR3 nucleotides are TGTGCCAGCAGTGAAGCGCTCCTCGGACTAGCGCACTACAATGAGCAGTTCTTC. The entire variable domain, with the rest obtained from reference TRBV2 and TRBJ2-1, is as follows: EPEVTQTPSHQVTQMGQEVILRCVPISNHLYFYWYRQILGQKVEFLVSFYNNEISEKSEIFDDQFSVERPDGSNFTLKIRSTKLEDSAMYFCASSEALLGLAHYNEQFFGPGTRLTVL.

This clone has more than one count but fewer than ten. This chain links TRBV18 with TRBJ1-1, with TRBD1 matching 9 bases. V shed 5 bases and J 0 bases; nucleotides not matched to a gene: 13. CDR3 length: 18 amino acids. Germline-derived CDR1 and CDR2 are KGHSH and LQKENI. The CDR3 region has the DNA TGTGCCAGCTCAGTCAAACAGGGGGCCCGGACTATGAACACTGAAGCTTTCTTT. This encodes CASSVKQGARTMNTEAFF.

This clone occurred a few times. This sequence joins TRBV19 and TRBJ2-3; 12 bases map to TRBD2. The CDR3 consists of 17 residues. Trimming cost V 5 bases and J 4 bases; bases outside gene matches: 10. The germline V gene has CDR1 LNHDA and CDR2 SQIVND (reference sequence). The CDR3 spells CASSASRLAGVADTQYF. The CDR3 region has the DNA TGTGCCAGTAGTGCCTCCAGACTAGCGGGGGTGGCAGATACGCAGTATTTT.

This chain connects TRBV6-5 to TRBJ2-3, with a tentative D call TRBD1 (6 bases). The CDR3 totals 15 residues. Germline-derived CDR1 and CDR2 are MNHEY and SVGAGI. V lost 5 bases, J lost 0 bases, and 12 bases lay in between. Written as DNA, the CDR3 is TGTGCCAGCAGTACTCCAGACAGGAGCACAGATACGCAGTATTTT. Protein sequence: CASSTPDRSTDTQYF.

This clone appeared once. V gene TRBV5-4 combines with J gene TRBJ1-5; 7 positions agree with TRBD1. The CDR3 loop spans 14 amino acids. Per the germline V gene, CDR1 is SGHNT and CDR2 is YYREEE (reference sequence). V trimming: 2 bases; J trimming: 7 bases; junction bases outside the gene matches: 6. The CDR3, as DNA: TGTGCCAGCAGCTTACAGGGGATGGGGCAGCCCCAGCATTTT. It translates to CASSLQGMGQPQHF.